This T cell receptor (beta chain) was recorded in a study of cytomegalovirus exposure and HLA in healthy donors. 13 Jbeta primers and 60 Vbeta primers were used for the PCR. Assay used: immunoSEQ multiplex PCR; TCRdb lists only in-frame clones, some missing. The sample has about 120,000 clones, 75% seen once. The CDR3 is 14 amino acids. Germline lookup yields CDR1 SGHTA and CDR2 FQGNSA. The V and J ends lost 5 bases and 7 bases respectively, with 12 bases between them. Of note for this clone: Its cognate antigen is unknown.

General study findings and limits: CMV serostatus was the sole immune exposure data available. Roughly uniform sequencing depth across donors was assumed, possibly incorrectly. As a later analysis showed, a missense DCLRE1C variant was linked to trimming of TCR beta V- and J-genes.

Sequencing was done on a sample of PBMCs. This receptor was taken from a woman aged 40 to 50 in good health and CMV-seropositive. This sequence joins TRBV7-2 and TRBJ1-6, with D uncertain. The CDR3 bases are TGTGCCAGCAGCCACGCCGGAGTCAATTCACCCCTCCACTTT. Protein sequence: CASSHAGVNSPLHF. Using reference TRBV7-2 and TRBJ1-6 for the parts outside the CDR3, the full variable domain is GAGVSQSPSNKVTEKGKDVELRCDPISGHTALYWYRQSLGQGLEFLIYFQGNSAPDKSGLPSDRFSAERTGGSVSTLTIQRTQQEDSAVYLCASSHAGVNSPLHFGNGTRLTVT.